Sequencing of this TCR beta chain was carried out in a study of HIV-infected patients and healthy controls. Alpha and beta constant-region primers primed reverse transcription of approximately 500 ng RNA. Separate chain-specific third strand synthesis with multiplexing indices produced the alpha and beta libraries. Each cDNA molecule was barcoded, and a single primer pair amplified each chain. Priming off the SP2 site generated the second strand. A 12-nucleotide barcode per molecule came from two concatenated random hexamers added pre-amplification. Each CDR3 protein is one row after TCRdb ran MiXCR on the 5' RACE reads. The repertoire holds roughly 13,000 distinct CDR3 sequences, with roughly a tenth as singletons. CDR3 length: 16 amino acids. V lost 4 bases and J lost 2, with 17 bases in between. CDR1 is SGHDN, CDR2 FVKESK, per germline. No cell fractionation was done, so the repertoire covers all unsorted peripheral blood T cells.

Sequenced sample: blood. This sequence originates from an adult in good health. The J gene is TRBJ2-5, the V gene TRBV14; TRBD2 might be the D (6 bases). DNA for the CDR3: TGTGCCAGCAGCCCGTACCGGGGGATCTCACAAGAGACCCAGTACTTC. Its translation: CASSPYRGISQETQYF.